The subject of this entry is one T cell receptor beta chain. This sample stems from a study of shared T cell receptors in the human thymus. This CDR3 region has 14 residues. CDR1 and CDR2 from the germline V gene are SGHRS and YFSETQ. V was cut by 0 bases and J by 9 bases, with 10 bases left in between. The method was immunoSEQ multiplex PCR; TCRdb's version includes in-frame clones alone and lacks a portion of them. This table has approximately 760,000 clones, roughly 85% appearing once. A further study also used this sample, focusing on human thymus T cells. Per that study: Serving as donors were healthy Finnish infants, each of whom was having open corrective surgery for congenital heart defects. Resections removed during corrective heart surgery provided the thymus tissue used. Among thymic and blood repertoires, usage of V and J genes appeared biased. Highly overlapping thymic repertoires in unrelated individuals were reported by related research.

The receptor comes from a girl under three years old with a congenital heart defect. The chain employs TRBV5-1 and TRBJ1-6; no reliable D call. The sequenced sample was thymocytes. CDR3 in DNA: TGCGCCAGCAGCTTGGGCTATAGGAGTTCACCCCTCCACTTT. Its protein is CASSLGYRSSPLHF.